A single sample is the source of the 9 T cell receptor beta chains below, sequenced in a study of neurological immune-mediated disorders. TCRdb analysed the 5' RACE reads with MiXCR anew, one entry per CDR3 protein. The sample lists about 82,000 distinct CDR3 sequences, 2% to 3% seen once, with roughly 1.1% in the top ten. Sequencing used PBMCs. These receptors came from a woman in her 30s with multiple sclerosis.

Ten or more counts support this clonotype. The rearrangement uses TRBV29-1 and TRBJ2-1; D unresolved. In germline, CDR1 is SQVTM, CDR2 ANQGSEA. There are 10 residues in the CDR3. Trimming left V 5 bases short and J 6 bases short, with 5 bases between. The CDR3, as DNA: TGCAGCGTTATTCCCAATGAGCAGTTCTTC. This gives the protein CSVIPNEQFF.

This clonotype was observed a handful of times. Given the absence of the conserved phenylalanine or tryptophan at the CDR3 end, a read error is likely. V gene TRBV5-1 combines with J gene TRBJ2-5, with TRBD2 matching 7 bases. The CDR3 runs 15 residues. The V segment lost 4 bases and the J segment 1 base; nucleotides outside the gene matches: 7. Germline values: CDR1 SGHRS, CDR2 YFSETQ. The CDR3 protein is CASSLGPSGQETQYN. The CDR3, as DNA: TGCGCCAGCAGCCTCGGGCCTAGCGGCCAAGAGACCCAGTACAAC.

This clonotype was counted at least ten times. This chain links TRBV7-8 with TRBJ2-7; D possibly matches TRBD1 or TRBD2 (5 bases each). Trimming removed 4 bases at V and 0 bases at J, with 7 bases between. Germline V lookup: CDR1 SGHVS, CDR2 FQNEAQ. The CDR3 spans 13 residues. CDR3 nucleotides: TGTGCCAGCAGCTCGGGACCCTCCTACGAGCAGTACTTC. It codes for CASSSGPSYEQYF. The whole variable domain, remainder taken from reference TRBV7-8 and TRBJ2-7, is GAGVSQSPRYKVAKRGQDVALRCDPISGHVSLFWYQQALGQGPEFLTYFQNEAQLDKSGLPSDRFFAERPEGSVSTLKIQRTQQEDSAVYLCASSSGPSYEQYFGPGTRLTVT.

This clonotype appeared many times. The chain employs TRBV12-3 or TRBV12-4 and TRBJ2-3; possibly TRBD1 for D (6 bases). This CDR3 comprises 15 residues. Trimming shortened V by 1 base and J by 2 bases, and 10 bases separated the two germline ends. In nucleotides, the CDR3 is TGTGCCAGCAGTTTAGGGGACACCAACACAGATACGCAGTATTTT. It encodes CASSLGDTNTDTQYF.

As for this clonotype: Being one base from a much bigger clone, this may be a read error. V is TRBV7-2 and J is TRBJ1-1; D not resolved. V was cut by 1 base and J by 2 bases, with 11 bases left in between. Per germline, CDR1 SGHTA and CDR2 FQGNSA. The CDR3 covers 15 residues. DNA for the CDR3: TGTGCCAGCAGCTTAGGATCAGGTGACAACACTGAAGCTTTCTTT. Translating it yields CASSLGSGDNTEAFF.

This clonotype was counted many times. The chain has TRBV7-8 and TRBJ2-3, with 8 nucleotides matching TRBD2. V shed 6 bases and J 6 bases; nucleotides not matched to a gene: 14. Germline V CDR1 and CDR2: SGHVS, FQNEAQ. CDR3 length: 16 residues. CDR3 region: CASRLRREGLRDTQYF. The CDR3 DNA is TGTGCCAGCAGGCTTCGTCGGGAGGGCCTGAGGGATACGCAGTATTTT.

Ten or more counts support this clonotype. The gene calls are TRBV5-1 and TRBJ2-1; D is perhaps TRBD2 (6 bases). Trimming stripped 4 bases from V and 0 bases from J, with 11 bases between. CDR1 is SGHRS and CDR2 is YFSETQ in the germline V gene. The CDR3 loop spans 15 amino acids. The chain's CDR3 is CASSLSGGSYNEQFF. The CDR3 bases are TGCGCCAGCAGCCTTAGCGGAGGCTCCTACAATGAGCAGTTCTTC.

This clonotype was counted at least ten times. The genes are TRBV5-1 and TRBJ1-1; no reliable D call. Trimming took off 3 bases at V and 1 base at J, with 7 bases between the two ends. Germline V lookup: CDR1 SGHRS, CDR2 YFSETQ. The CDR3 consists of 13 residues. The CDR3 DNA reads TGCGCCAGCAGCTACCTATCGAACACTGAAGCTTTCTTT. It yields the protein CASSYLSNTEAFF.

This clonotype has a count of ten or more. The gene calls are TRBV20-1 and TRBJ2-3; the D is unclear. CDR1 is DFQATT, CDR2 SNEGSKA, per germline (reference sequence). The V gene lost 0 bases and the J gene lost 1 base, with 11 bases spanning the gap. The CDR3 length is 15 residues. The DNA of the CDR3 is TGCAGTGCTAGAGATCTCGAGCAGGGCACAGATACGCAGTATTTT. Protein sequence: CSARDLEQGTDTQYF.